A selection of T cell receptor beta chains follows, all from one sample in a study of T cells in Graves' hyperthyroidism and ophthalmopathy. TCRdb redid the calling of the multiplex PCR reads with MiXCR, one entry per CDR3 protein. The sample comprises around 620,000 distinct CDR3 sequences, roughly 46% of which are singletons, and around 17% rests with the top ten. Sequenced sample: peripheral blood or thyroid tissue (not recorded which). These receptors were obtained from an adult woman with Graves' disease, either hyperthyroidism or ophthalmopathy (not recorded which). Each CDR3 is given without its conserved first and last residue.

TRBJ1-1	TRBV15	ATSRDHGIEAF
TRBJ2-5	TRBV6-5	AAGQETQY
TRBJ1-2	TRBV6-5	ASSKTGFPWGYT
TRBJ1-1	TRBV20-1	SASKGQGAGGEAF
TRBJ2-7	TRBV20-1	SAPRQENYEQY
TRBJ2-7	TRBV7-6	ASSLNWRGEQY
TRBJ1-1	TRBV19	ASSLRPREAF
TRBJ1-4	TRBV7-8	ASLGQGTKLF
TRBJ2-1	TRBV5-1	ASSWRVGWEQF
TRBJ2-3	TRBV24-1	ATSDTSSSRTDTQY
TRBJ2-7	TRBV20-1	SAPREGRQY
TRBJ1-2	TRBV10-3	ATGTATVYGYT
TRBJ2-7	TRBV7-2	ASSSGKSLSYEQY
TRBJ1-2	TRBV10-3	AISEDGLRYYGYT
TRBJ2-7	TRBV12-3/TRBV12-4	ASSPRATETYEQY
TRBJ2-7	TRBV7-8	ASSLEGTGARYEQY
TRBJ2-5	TRBV7-3	ASSLMGQGEETQY
TRBJ2-7	TRBV3-1	ASSQPGLAPYEQY
TRBJ2-3	TRBV10-1	ASSVSGSTDTQY
TRBJ2-7	TRBV19	ASSMSLARSYEQY
TRBJ1-5	TRBV7-6	ASSYSAPYSNQPQH
TRBJ1-4	TRBV20-1	SAREVGQGGEKLF
TRBJ2-5	TRBV10-3	AIIYGGDETQY
TRBJ2-5	TRBV7-6	ASSWTFRAGHATQY
TRBJ1-1	TRBV28	ASTPGGGVNTEAF
TRBJ1-5	TRBV28	ASSPFGRAGEGQPQH
TRBJ2-7	TRBV6-6	ASSYTGQASYEQY
TRBJ2-7	TRBV5-1	ASSGRGTDEEQY